This T cell receptor (beta chain) was retrieved from a study of metastatic and nonmetastatic thyroid tumors. On the study more broadly: Thyroid patients, malignant and benign, had repertoires compared across blood and tumor or nodule tissue. Study outcomes and limitations: Within blood and tumor, benign nodules reportedly had significantly lower TCR beta diversity than malignant thyroid tumors did.

Regarding this clone: No antigen is known for it.

Original analysis: Researchers built a distant-metastasis classifier for papillary thyroid cancer that drew on CDR3 differences across clinicopathological groups. TCRdb reanalyzed the PCR reads via MiXCR. The V and J calls here are based on TCRdb, not the publication. The top ten hold about a sixth of the sample, which has some 26,000 clones, roughly a quarter seen once. The CDR3 is made up of 13 amino acids. Trimming took 6 bases from V and 15 from J; bases not matched to a gene: 11. The germline CDR1 and CDR2 sequences are MNHNS and SASEGT. None of the patients had undergone any treatment ahead of thyroid surgery.

This TCR was recovered from a male donor with papillary thyroid cancer or a benign thyroid nodule (not recorded which). Some clones in this sample may be carry-over from other donors' samples. The chain uses TRBV6-1 and TRBJ2-1; 10 nucleotides align to TRBD2. The material sequenced was blood. The CDR3 DNA is TGTGCCAGCAGCCTCCCAGCGGGAGGGCCCTTGTTCTTC. It specifies CASSLPAGGPLFF.